This is a list of T cell receptor beta chains from one sample in a study of cytomegalovirus exposure and HLA in healthy donors. Sequenced by immunoSEQ multiplex PCR; TCRdb stores in-frame clones only, minus some. The top ten clones hold under 2.5% of a sample with approximately 130,000 clones, approximately 60% of them seen once. The sequenced material came from PBMCs. These receptors originate from a woman between 40 and 55 years old in good health and CMV-seronegative. Both conserved end residues are part of each CDR3. The size field is filled for only some rows; it gives once, few, many or a size class.

abundance | j_gene | v_gene | CDR3aa
few | TRBJ1-2 | TRBV6-5 | CASTPGQGRGYTF
NA | TRBJ1-6 | TRBV19 | CASSSTGNSYNSPLHF
many | TRBJ2-1 | TRBV19 | CASSISPGGSYNEQFF
few | TRBJ1-6 | TRBV4-1 | CASSQDMRIGGSALHF
NA | TRBJ2-1 | TRBV11-1 | CASTWDRAGEEQFF
NA | TRBJ2-3 | TRBV4-3 | CASSRYPPPGTHTDTQYF
NA | TRBJ1-2 | TRBV6-1 | CASSEQRTGEGYTF
NA | TRBJ2-3 | TRBV6-6 | CASSPWTSGATDTQYF
NA | TRBJ1-5 | TRBV5-5 | CASSLQVLGQPQHF
NA | TRBJ1-1 | TRBV5-1 | CASSLSTGAEAFF
NA | TRBJ2-1 | TRBV18 | CASSLYSGGAGEQFF
NA | TRBJ1-6 | TRBV14 | CASSQGGQGNSPLHF
NA | TRBJ1-6 | TRBV30 | CAWGTGMNSPLHF
NA | TRBJ1-5 | TRBV28 | CASSLYGSVNQPQHF
NA | TRBJ1-1 | TRBV5-1 | CASTLTPGGNTEAFF
NA | TRBJ1-2 | TRBV5-1 | CASSLEAKGYTF
once | TRBJ2-2 | TRBV27 | CASSPGIGELFF
NA | TRBJ2-3 | TRBV7-9 | CASSLEGVTTDTQYF
NA | TRBJ1-2 | TRBV2 | CASSLRDRGRYGYTF
NA | TRBJ1-1 | TRBV27 | CASSLGQGFKTEAFF
once | TRBJ2-5 | TRBV19 | CASSLSRSGRETQYF
NA | TRBJ1-1 | TRBV7-9 | CASSTSRGQVGGRNTEAFF
NA | TRBJ2-3 | TRBV11-2 | CASSPLPSSRGTDTQYF
NA | TRBJ2-1 | TRBV27 | CASSPRIERGGRNEQFF
NA | TRBJ1-5 | TRBV7-9 | CASSPENQPQHF
NA | TRBJ1-3 | TRBV30 | CAWRNTGSSGNTIYF
few | TRBJ1-1 | TRBV18 | CASNGMGRASEAFF
few | TRBJ2-7 | TRBV5-5 | CASSNTYEQYF
NA | TRBJ1-3 | TRBV5-1 | CASSSTGLSGNTIYF
NA | TRBJ2-1 | TRBV7-8 | CASSRAGGNEQFF
NA | TRBJ2-7 | TRBV14 | CASSERRTGTYEQYF
NA | TRBJ2-7 | TRBV5-1 | CASSPTGGDLYEQYF
NA | TRBJ1-2 | TRBV4-2 | CASSQEGQPLYGYTF
NA | TRBJ2-3 | TRBV11-2 | CASSYGQGRSTDTQYF
NA | TRBJ1-5 | TRBV6-5 | CASRGQGSNQPQHF
NA | TRBJ2-5 | TRBV2 | CATLGGGETQYF
NA | TRBJ2-1 | TRBV6-6 | CASSPGGLGFNEQFF
few | TRBJ2-5 | TRBV10-3 | CAISESPGQGQETQYF